This record covers a single T cell receptor (beta chain). This record comes from a study of tumor T cells in aggressive B-cell lymphoma. The CDR3 loop spans 14 amino acids. The trim removed 3 bases at V and 3 bases at J, leaving 2 bases unmatched. The germline V gene encodes CDR1 KGHSH and CDR2 LQKENI. Profiled with immunoSEQ multiplex PCR; TCRdb holds only in-frame clones, not every one. Of roughly 1,700 clones listed, 85% to 90% are singletons. The chain employs TRBV18 and TRBJ1-1, with 9 positions matching TRBD1. This receptor was identified in an adult with diffuse large B cell lymphoma. The specimen was tumor tissue. CDR3 in DNA: TGTGCCAGCTCACCGACAGGGGGTGACACTGAAGCTTTCTTT. Translated, it gives CASSPTGGDTEAFF.